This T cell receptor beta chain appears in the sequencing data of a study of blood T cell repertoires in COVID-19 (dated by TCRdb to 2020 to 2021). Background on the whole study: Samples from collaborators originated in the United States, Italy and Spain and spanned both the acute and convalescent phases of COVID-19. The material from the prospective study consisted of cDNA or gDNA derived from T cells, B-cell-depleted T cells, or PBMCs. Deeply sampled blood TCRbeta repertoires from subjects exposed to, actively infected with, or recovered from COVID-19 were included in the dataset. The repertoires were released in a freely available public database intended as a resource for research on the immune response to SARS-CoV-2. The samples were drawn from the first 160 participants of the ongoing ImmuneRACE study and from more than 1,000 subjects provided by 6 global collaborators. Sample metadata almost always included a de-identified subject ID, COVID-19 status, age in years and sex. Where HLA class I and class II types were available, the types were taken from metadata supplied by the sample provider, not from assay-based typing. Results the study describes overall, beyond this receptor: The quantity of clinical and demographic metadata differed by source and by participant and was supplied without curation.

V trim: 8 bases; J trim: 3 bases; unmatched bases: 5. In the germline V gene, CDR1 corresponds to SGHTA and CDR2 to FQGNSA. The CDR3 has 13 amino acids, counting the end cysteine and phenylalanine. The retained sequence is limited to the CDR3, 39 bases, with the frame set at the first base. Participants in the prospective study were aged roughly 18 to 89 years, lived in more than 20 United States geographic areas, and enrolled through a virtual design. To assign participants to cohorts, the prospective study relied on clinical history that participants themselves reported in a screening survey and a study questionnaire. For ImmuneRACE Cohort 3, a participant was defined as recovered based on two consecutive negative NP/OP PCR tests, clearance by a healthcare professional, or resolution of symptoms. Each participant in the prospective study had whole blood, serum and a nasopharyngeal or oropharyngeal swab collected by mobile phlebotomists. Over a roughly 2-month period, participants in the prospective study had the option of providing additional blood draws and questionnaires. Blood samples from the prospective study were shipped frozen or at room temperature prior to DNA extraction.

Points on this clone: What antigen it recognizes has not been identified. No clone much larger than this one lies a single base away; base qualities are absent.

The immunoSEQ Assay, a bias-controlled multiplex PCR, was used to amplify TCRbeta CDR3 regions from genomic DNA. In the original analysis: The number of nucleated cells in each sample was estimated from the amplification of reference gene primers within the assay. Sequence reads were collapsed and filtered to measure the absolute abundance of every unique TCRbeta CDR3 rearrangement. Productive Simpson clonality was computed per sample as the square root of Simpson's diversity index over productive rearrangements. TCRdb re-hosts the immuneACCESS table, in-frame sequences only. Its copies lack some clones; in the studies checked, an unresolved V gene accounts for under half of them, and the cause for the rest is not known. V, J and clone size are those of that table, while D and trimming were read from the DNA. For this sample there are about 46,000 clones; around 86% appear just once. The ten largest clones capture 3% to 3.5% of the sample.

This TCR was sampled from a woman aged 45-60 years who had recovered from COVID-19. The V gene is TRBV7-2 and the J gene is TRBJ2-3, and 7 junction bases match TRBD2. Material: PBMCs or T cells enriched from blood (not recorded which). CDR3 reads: CASGRGGTDTQYF. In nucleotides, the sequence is TGTGCCAGCGGTAGGGGAGGGACAGATACGCAGTATTTT.